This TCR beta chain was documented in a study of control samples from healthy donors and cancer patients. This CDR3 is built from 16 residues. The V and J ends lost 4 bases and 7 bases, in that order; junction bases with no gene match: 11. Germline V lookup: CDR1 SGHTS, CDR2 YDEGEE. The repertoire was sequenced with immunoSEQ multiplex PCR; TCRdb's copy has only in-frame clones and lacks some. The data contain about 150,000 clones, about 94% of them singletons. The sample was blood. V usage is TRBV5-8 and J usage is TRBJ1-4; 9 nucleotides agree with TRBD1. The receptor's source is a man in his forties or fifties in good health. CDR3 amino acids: CASSPGTGPRGEKLFF. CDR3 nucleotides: TGTGCCAGCAGCCCCGGGACAGGGCCTCGAGGTGAAAAACTGTTTTTT. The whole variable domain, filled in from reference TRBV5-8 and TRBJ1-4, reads EAGVTQSPTHLIKTRGQQATLRCSPISGHTSVYWYQQALGLGLQFLLWYDEGEERNRGNFPPRFSGRQFPNYSSELNVNALELEDSALYLCASSPGTGPRGEKLFFGSGTQLSVL.